Listed below are T cell receptor beta chains from one sample, sequenced in a study of identical twins. TCRdb independently ran MiXCR on the 5' RACE reads; one entry per CDR3 protein. This table has roughly 770,000 distinct CDR3 sequences, 15% to 20% appearing once. This sample also belongs to another study, concerning T cells expressing NK-cell markers.

Sequencing was carried out using PBMCs. The receptors were sampled from a woman aged 18-30 years in good health. The CDR3 runs from the conserved cysteine through the conserved F or W. D genes are given only for firm matches. Size values are once, few and many counts, or a class for expanded clones, and some rows have none.

size	V	D	J	CDR3	DNA
few	TRBV20-1	TRBD2	TRBJ2-1	CSVAGVYNEQFF	TGCAGTGTAGCGGGGGTCTACAATGAGCAGTTCTTC
.	TRBV10-3	.	TRBJ2-7	CAISAASSYEQYF	TGTGCCATCAGTGCCGCTAGCTCCTACGAGCAGTACTTC
.	TRBV2	.	TRBJ1-1	CASRLQSNTEAFF	TGTGCCAGCCGGTTGCAATCGAACACTGAAGCTTTCTTT
.	TRBV12-3/TRBV12-4	.	TRBJ2-3	CASSLGAARGTDTQYF	TGTGCCAGCAGTTTGGGGGCAGCCCGGGGGACAGATACGCAGTATTTT
.	TRBV28	.	TRBJ1-3	CASSLFSGGNTIYF	TGTGCCAGCAGTTTATTTAGCGGTGGAAACACCATATATTTT
few	TRBV7-9	.	TRBJ2-5	CASSLMGDQYF	TGTGCCAGCAGCTTAATGGGGGACCAGTACTTC
.	TRBV2	TRBD1	TRBJ2-1	CANNGKTDRDQQFF	TGTGCCAATAATGGGAAGACGGACAGGGATCAGCAGTTCTTC
.	TRBV9	TRBD1	TRBJ1-1	CASSVSGQATEAFF	TGTGCCAGCAGCGTTTCGGGACAGGCCACTGAAGCTTTCTTT
many	TRBV7-7	.	TRBJ2-5	CASSLASQETQYF	TGTGCTAGCAGCTTAGCCAGCCAAGAGACCCAGTACTTC
.	TRBV20-1	.	TRBJ2-1	CSARGNSYNEQFF	TGCAGTGCTAGAGGTAACTCCTACAATGAGCAGTTCTTC